A single sample is the source of the 9 T cell receptor beta chains below, sequenced in a study of lymphopenia after photon versus proton radiotherapy. Libraries were prepared by immunoSEQ multiplex PCR; TCRdb keeps only in-frame clonotypes and omits some of them. Here the sample spans about 35,000 clones, 92% being singletons. Sequencing used peripheral blood, obtained from a patient treated with photon-based radiotherapy. Receptors were obtained from a man between 60 and 70 years old with cholangiocarcinoma.

This clone was counted between two and nine times. The genes are TRBV4-1 and TRBJ2-7; 11 bases line up with TRBD1. V was clipped by 2 bases and J by 4 bases; unmatched bases: 4. The CDR3 runs 15 residues. Germline lookup yields CDR1 MGHRA and CDR2 YSYEKL. CDR3 in DNA: TGCGCCAGCAGCCAACCCGGGACAGGGGGTTACGAGCAGTACTTC. Translating gives CASSQPGTGGYEQYF.

The chain has TRBV6-1 and TRBJ2-7, with a tentative D call TRBD1 (6 bases). The germline V gene encodes CDR1 MNHNS and CDR2 SASEGT. Trimming shortened V by 8 bases and J by 0 bases, and 14 bases separated the two germline ends. This CDR3 has 14 amino acids. The CDR3 sequence is CASAIRDNSYEQYF. DNA for the CDR3: TGTGCCAGCGCGATAAGGGACAACTCCTACGAGCAGTACTTC.

V usage is TRBV16 and J usage is TRBJ1-1; perhaps TRBD1 as D (5 bases). Trimming stripped 0 bases from V and 1 base from J, with 6 bases between. Per germline, CDR1 KGHSY and CDR2 FQNENV. The CDR3 has 14 amino acids. CDR3 residues: CASSQSGANTEAFF. In DNA, the CDR3 is TGTGCCAGCAGCCAATCCGGGGCGAACACTGAAGCTTTCTTT.

CDR3 sequence reads: CASSLESGGTEAFF. In DNA, the CDR3 is TGCGCCAGCAGCTTGGAATCAGGGGGCACTGAAGCTTTCTTT. The rearrangement links TRBV5-1 to TRBJ1-1; 7 nucleotides align to TRBD1. Germline values: CDR1 SGHRS, CDR2 YFSETQ. This CDR3 comprises 14 residues. The V segment lost 0 bases and the J segment 4 bases; nucleotides outside the gene matches: 3. The variable domain in full, completed from reference TRBV5-1 and TRBJ1-1, reads KAGVTQTPRYLIKTRGQQVTLSCSPISGHRSVSWYQQTPGQGLQFLFEYFSETQRNKGNFPGRFSGRQFSNSRSEMNVSTLELGDSALYLCASSLESGGTEAFFGQGTRLTVV.

This chain connects TRBV6-1 to TRBJ2-1; D ambiguous. This CDR3 is built from 15 residues. Trimming stripped 2 bases from V and 4 bases from J, with 12 bases between. In germline, CDR1 is MNHNS, CDR2 SASEGT. CDR3 loop: CASSENVAAYNEQFF. For the CDR3, the DNA is TGTGCCAGCAGTGAAAATGTGGCTGCTTACAATGAGCAGTTCTTC.

This clone has a handful of counts. V and J are TRBV6-5 and TRBJ1-2; a weak D match, TRBD1 (6 bases). The germline CDR1 and CDR2 sequences are MNHEY and SVGAGI. V was trimmed by 6 bases and J by 4 bases, leaving 15 bases between them. The CDR3 loop spans 14 amino acids. CDR3 in amino acids: CASRQGRGTYGYTF. The CDR3 coding sequence is TGTGCCAGCAGACAAGGCAGGGGTACCTATGGCTACACCTTC.

J is TRBJ2-3 and V is TRBV2; 7 bases map to TRBD1. Per germline, CDR1 SNHLY and CDR2 FYNNEI. CDR3 size: 14 residues. V shed 6 bases, J shed 2 bases, and the junction held 5 bases outside the gene matches. This CDR3 reads CASRERGPTDTQYF. DNA for the CDR3: TGTGCCAGCAGGGAGAGGGGGCCCACAGATACGCAGTATTTT.

This chain connects TRBV6-5 to TRBJ2-5; 7 bases line up with TRBD1. V was pared by 5 bases and J by 1 base, with 4 bases of the junction left unmatched. There are 14 residues in the CDR3. Looked up from germline, CDR1 is MNHEY and CDR2 is SVGAGI. Written as DNA, the CDR3 is TGTGCCAGCAGTAAGACAGGGCTCCAAGAGACCCAGTACTTC. Its translation is CASSKTGLQETQYF.

The chain joins TRBV6-6 to TRBJ1-2; weak D call: TRBD1 (5 bases). This CDR3 spans 12 amino acids. Trimming removed 5 bases at V and 6 bases at J, with 10 bases between. The V gene's germline CDR1 is MNHNY and CDR2 SVGAGI (reference sequence). CDR3 DNA: TGTGCCAGCAGTCTTCCGGGGGATGGCTACACCTTC. Translated: CASSLPGDGYTF.